This is a list of T cell receptor beta chains from one sample in a study of CD8+CD57+ T cells in acquired aplastic anemia. Via MiXCR, TCRdb re-called the reads, giving one row per CDR3 protein. The sample has some 130,000 distinct CDR3 sequences, 40% to 60% seen once; the top ten hold about 2.7%. The sequenced sample consisted of sorted CD4+, CD8+, or CD8+CD57+ T cells (not recorded which) from PBMCs. Every receptor here comes from a human donor in good health, serving as a control. Both conserved end residues are part of each CDR3.

v_gene: TRBV7-2; j_gene: TRBJ2-7; CDR3aa: CASSFVKGEQYF
v_gene: TRBV2; j_gene: TRBJ1-1; CDR3aa: CASRTDGDTEAFF
v_gene: TRBV7-6; j_gene: TRBJ1-6; CDR3aa: CASSLELLDNSPLHF
v_gene: TRBV10-3; j_gene: TRBJ2-3; CDR3aa: CAISESTTRTDTQYF
v_gene: TRBV20-1; j_gene: TRBJ2-3; CDR3aa: CSARRGGGQDTQYF
v_gene: TRBV10-3; j_gene: TRBJ2-3; CDR3aa: CAIMSGGDANTQYF
v_gene: TRBV10-3; j_gene: TRBJ2-1; CDR3aa: CASGFSGGYGNEQFF
v_gene: TRBV19; j_gene: TRBJ1-2; CDR3aa: CASTLGRGALNYGYTF
v_gene: TRBV19; j_gene: TRBJ2-1; CDR3aa: CASQAGGSAYNEQFF
v_gene: TRBV19; j_gene: TRBJ1-1; CDR3aa: CASLDGGPVTEAFF
v_gene: TRBV7-9; j_gene: TRBJ1-6; CDR3aa: CASSSALVYNSPLHF
v_gene: TRBV14; j_gene: TRBJ2-3; CDR3aa: CASSQPTGYTDTQYF
v_gene: TRBV7-8; j_gene: TRBJ2-7; CDR3aa: CASSAGDYYEQYF
v_gene: TRBV20-1; j_gene: TRBJ1-5; CDR3aa: CSALDRRADQPQHF
v_gene: TRBV7-3; j_gene: TRBJ2-3; CDR3aa: CASSPYLTDTQYF
v_gene: TRBV6-5; j_gene: TRBJ2-7; CDR3aa: CASSKGTSGSYEQYF
v_gene: TRBV5-8; j_gene: TRBJ1-2; CDR3aa: CASSLALNYGYTF
v_gene: TRBV3-1; j_gene: TRBJ2-1; CDR3aa: CASSQDGQDYNEQFF
v_gene: TRBV29-1; j_gene: TRBJ2-2; CDR3aa: CSVARTSNTGELFF
v_gene: TRBV15; j_gene: TRBJ2-7; CDR3aa: CATSVSGVWGEQYF
v_gene: TRBV12-5; j_gene: TRBJ2-1; CDR3aa: CASGLVSIAGGWNEQFF
v_gene: TRBV15; j_gene: TRBJ2-1; CDR3aa: CATSSRTGGDEQFF
v_gene: TRBV2; j_gene: TRBJ2-7; CDR3aa: CASRWQGGEQYF